These 5 T cell receptor beta chains originate from one sample sequenced in a study of T cell changes during pregnancy in multiple sclerosis. TCRdb keeps only in-frame clones here, not all; method: immunoSEQ multiplex PCR. The repertoire holds around 60,000 clones, about 90% seen once, with approximately 0.49% in the top ten. The sequences come from CD4+ T cells from peripheral blood mononuclear cells, collected after pregnancy. The receptors were sampled from a female donor in good health, enrolled as a control in a pregnancy study.

The rearrangement uses TRBV10-3 and TRBJ1-2; TRBD1 aligns across 11 bases. CDR3 length: 17 residues. Trimming removed 5 bases from V and 2 bases from J; junction bases left unmatched: 10. Germline assignment: CDR1 ENHRY and CDR2 SYGVKD. CDR3 coding DNA: TGTGCCATCAGTATAGCCGGGACAGGGGGATCCAACTATGGCTACACCTTC. Its translation: CAISIAGTGGSNYGYTF.

The V call is TRBV7-9, the J call TRBJ2-7; maybe TRBD2 (6 bases). CDR3 length equals 13 residues. V was shortened by 0 bases and J by 5 bases, with 8 bases between the two germline ends. CDR1 and CDR2 from the germline V gene are SEHNR and FQNEAQ (reference sequence). The CDR3 coding sequence is TGTGCCAGCAGCTTAGCAGGAGGGCACGAGCAGTACTTC. It translates to CASSLAGGHEQYF.

The V gene is TRBV30, the J gene TRBJ2-7; possibly TRBD1 for D (5 bases). V was pared by 0 bases and J by 7 bases, with 13 bases between. The CDR3 has 13 amino acids. Germline CDR1 is GTSNPN and CDR2 is SVGIG (reference sequence). CDR3 protein: CAWSVQGAREQYF. The DNA for the CDR3 is TGTGCCTGGAGTGTACAAGGGGCTAGGGAGCAGTACTTC.

In DNA form, the CDR3 reads TGTGCCAGCAGCCGGGACTTGGTTGGAAACACCATATATTTT. It yields the protein CASSRDLVGNTIYF. The chain recombines TRBV7-2 with TRBJ1-3, with D possibly matching TRBD1 (5 bases). Per germline, CDR1 SGHTA and CDR2 FQGNSA. Trimming pared 5 bases from V and 3 bases from J, leaving 11 bases between. CDR3 length: 14 amino acids.

This chain connects TRBV15 to TRBJ2-7, with TRBD2 matching over 9 bases. CDR1 is LNHNV, CDR2 YYDKDF, per germline (reference sequence). The ends lost 0 bases at V and 4 bases at J; junction bases unmatched: 7. The CDR3 has 16 residues. CDR3 sequence: CATSRDSAAGGYEQYF. CDR3 DNA: TGTGCCACCAGCAGAGATTCGGCAGCGGGGGGTTACGAGCAGTACTTC.